These T cell receptor beta chains were read from a single sample in a study of graft-versus-host responses after intestinal transplantation. Assay: immunoSEQ multiplex PCR; the TCRdb copy retains only in-frame clones and omits some. In the table there are 20,000 to 30,000 clones, around four fifths of which are singletons. The material was PBMCs, obtained 28 days after intestinal transplant. These receptors all come from a human patient who received an intestinal transplant, so some T cells may come from the graft donor. Both conserved end residues are part of each CDR3. D genes are given only for firm matches. For some rows the clone size is stated as once, few or many, or as a class when expanded; others skip it.

clone size: once; V gene: TRBV9; J gene: TRBJ2-2; D gene: NA; CDR3 DNA: TGTGCCAGCAGCGCCCTCCTAGGCACCGGGGAGCTGTTTTTT; CDR3 protein: CASSALLGTGELFF
clone size: once; V gene: TRBV28; J gene: TRBJ2-7; D gene: NA; CDR3 DNA: TGTGCCAGCAGTCCCGACTTAAGCTCCTACGAGCAGTACTTC; CDR3 protein: CASSPDLSSYEQYF
clone size: NA; V gene: TRBV7-9; J gene: TRBJ2-3; D gene: TRBD2; CDR3 DNA: TGTGCCAGCAGCGCTACTAGCGGGGGGCTTGGCACAGATACGCAGTATTTT; CDR3 protein: CASSATSGGLGTDTQYF
clone size: NA; V gene: TRBV11-3; J gene: TRBJ1-1; D gene: NA; CDR3 DNA: TGTGCCAGCAGTTCGGAGTTCTACACTGAAGCTTTCTTT; CDR3 protein: CASSSEFYTEAFF
clone size: once; V gene: TRBV6-6; J gene: TRBJ2-3; D gene: TRBD2; CDR3 DNA: TGTGCCAGCAGTTACTCGGGACTAGCGTCGACAGATACGCAGTATTTT; CDR3 protein: CASSYSGLASTDTQYF
clone size: once; V gene: TRBV6-4; J gene: TRBJ2-2; D gene: NA; CDR3 DNA: TGTGCCAGCAGTGACTCGGGGGACACCGGGGAGCTGTTTTTT; CDR3 protein: CASSDSGDTGELFF
clone size: NA; V gene: TRBV4-1; J gene: TRBJ2-2; D gene: TRBD1; CDR3 DNA: TGCGCCAGCAGCCCTCTCAGGGGGCTCGACACCGGGGAGCTGTTTTTT; CDR3 protein: CASSPLRGLDTGELFF
clone size: NA; V gene: TRBV19; J gene: TRBJ2-3; D gene: NA; CDR3 DNA: TGTGCCAGTAGTCACTGGCCCCTGGGAGATACGCAGTATTTT; CDR3 protein: CASSHWPLGDTQYF
clone size: few; V gene: TRBV6-5; J gene: TRBJ2-7; D gene: NA; CDR3 DNA: TGTGCCAGCAGTTACTCCCCCTTCGCCTACGAGCAGTACTTC; CDR3 protein: CASSYSPFAYEQYF
clone size: NA; V gene: TRBV18; J gene: TRBJ2-2; D gene: NA; CDR3 DNA: TGTGCCAGCACAGACCTAGTCACCGGGGAGCTGTTTTTT; CDR3 protein: CASTDLVTGELFF
clone size: NA; V gene: TRBV5-1; J gene: TRBJ1-1; D gene: NA; CDR3 DNA: TGCGCCAGCAGCCCCTGGGACGGACCCGAAGCTTTCTTT; CDR3 protein: CASSPWDGPEAFF
clone size: once; V gene: TRBV6-5; J gene: TRBJ1-2; D gene: NA; CDR3 DNA: TGTGCCAGCCGCTGGGGGGGGAGCTATGGCTACACCTTC; CDR3 protein: CASRWGGSYGYTF
clone size: NA; V gene: TRBV4-1; J gene: TRBJ1-5; D gene: NA; CDR3 DNA: TGCGCCAGCAGCCAAGAAGGTGGCAATCAGCCCCAGCATTTT; CDR3 protein: CASSQEGGNQPQHF
clone size: NA; V gene: TRBV28; J gene: TRBJ2-3; D gene: TRBD2; CDR3 DNA: TGTGCCAGCATGTTAGCGGGAGGCCCTAGCACAGATACGCAGTATTTT; CDR3 protein: CASMLAGGPSTDTQYF
clone size: NA; V gene: TRBV5-1; J gene: TRBJ2-7; D gene: TRBD1; CDR3 DNA: TGCGCCAGCAGCTTGGGTCGCCGCAGGGGGCTAGGGGAGCAGTACTTC; CDR3 protein: CASSLGRRRGLGEQYF
clone size: few; V gene: TRBV7-9; J gene: TRBJ2-7; D gene: TRBD2; CDR3 DNA: TGTGCCAGCAGCCACGCGGGGGGGCGCTACGAGCAGTACTTC; CDR3 protein: CASSHAGGRYEQYF
clone size: NA; V gene: TRBV7-9; J gene: TRBJ1-2; D gene: NA; CDR3 DNA: TGTGCCAGCAGCTTGGGGGCGGCTAACTATGGCTACACCTTC; CDR3 protein: CASSLGAANYGYTF
clone size: few; V gene: TRBV6-5; J gene: TRBJ2-7; D gene: TRBD2; CDR3 DNA: TGTGCCAGCAGCTGGACTAGCGAAAACGAGCAGTACTTC; CDR3 protein: CASSWTSENEQYF
clone size: NA; V gene: TRBV29-1; J gene: TRBJ2-3; D gene: NA; CDR3 DNA: TGCAGCGTCGGAAGGGGGGACAGAGGCACAGATACGCAGTATTTT; CDR3 protein: CSVGRGDRGTDTQYF
clone size: once; V gene: TRBV5-1; J gene: TRBJ2-7; D gene: NA; CDR3 DNA: TGCGCCAGCAGCTTTGGTCGGGGCTCCTACGAGCAGTACTTC; CDR3 protein: CASSFGRGSYEQYF
clone size: NA; V gene: TRBV19; J gene: TRBJ1-4; D gene: NA; CDR3 DNA: TGTGCCAGTAGTATTTCTCCCAGGGGACCGAATGAAAAACTGTTTTTT; CDR3 protein: CASSISPRGPNEKLFF
clone size: NA; V gene: TRBV7-9; J gene: TRBJ1-6; D gene: NA; CDR3 DNA: TGTGCCAGCACCCCGGGAGGGGAAAGTTCACCCCTCCACTTT; CDR3 protein: CASTPGGESSPLHF
clone size: NA; V gene: TRBV6-1; J gene: TRBJ2-3; D gene: NA; CDR3 DNA: TGTGCCAGCAGTGAAGCGGGAGGGGGGAATACGCAGTATTTT; CDR3 protein: CASSEAGGGNTQYF
clone size: NA; V gene: TRBV7-8; J gene: TRBJ2-1; D gene: NA; CDR3 DNA: TGTGCCAGCAGCTTAGCTAAAGGGCTTAATGAGCAGTTCTTC; CDR3 protein: CASSLAKGLNEQFF
clone size: NA; V gene: TRBV2; J gene: TRBJ1-1; D gene: NA; CDR3 DNA: TGTGCCAGCGGCCGGGGGTTGAACACTGAAGCTTTCTTT; CDR3 protein: CASGRGLNTEAFF
clone size: NA; V gene: TRBV12-5; J gene: TRBJ2-5; D gene: NA; CDR3 DNA: TGTGCTAGTGGTTTGGCTCAGCAAAAAGGAAAGCAAGAGACCCAGTACTTC; CDR3 protein: CASGLAQQKGKQETQYF
clone size: NA; V gene: TRBV28; J gene: TRBJ2-1; D gene: TRBD1; CDR3 DNA: TGTGCCAGCAGTACCCGACAGGGACCCTACAATGAGCGGTTCTTC; CDR3 protein: CASSTRQGPYNERFF
clone size: NA; V gene: TRBV5-4; J gene: TRBJ1-2; D gene: NA; CDR3 DNA: TGTGCCAGCAGCTTAGGAGGGCCTAACTATGGCTACACCTTC; CDR3 protein: CASSLGGPNYGYTF
clone size: NA; V gene: TRBV15; J gene: TRBJ1-2; D gene: TRBD1; CDR3 DNA: TGTGCCACCAGCCACCGGGACAGCGAACACTATGGCTACACCTTC; CDR3 protein: CATSHRDSEHYGYTF
clone size: once; V gene: TRBV2; J gene: TRBJ2-1; D gene: TRBD2; CDR3 DNA: TGTGCCATCTCCGGACTAGCGGGGGCCGATGAGCAGTTCTTC; CDR3 protein: CAISGLAGADEQFF
clone size: NA; V gene: TRBV6-1; J gene: TRBJ2-7; D gene: TRBD1; CDR3 DNA: TGTGCCAGTGGGGACAGGGGGCCGTGGGAGCAGTACTTC; CDR3 protein: CASGDRGPWEQYF
clone size: once; V gene: TRBV7-4; J gene: TRBJ2-2; D gene: TRBD2; CDR3 DNA: TGTGCCAGCAGCTTAGCGCCCGGGACTAGAAGAGGCACCGGGGAGCTGTTTTTT; CDR3 protein: CASSLAPGTRRGTGELFF
clone size: NA; V gene: TRBV5-1; J gene: TRBJ2-7; D gene: TRBD1; CDR3 DNA: TGCGCCAGCAGCTTGGGGCGCCGCAGGGGGCTAGGGGAGCAGTACTTC; CDR3 protein: CASSLGRRRGLGEQYF
clone size: NA; V gene: TRBV7-3; J gene: TRBJ1-1; D gene: TRBD1; CDR3 DNA: TGTGCCAGCAGCTTTACAGGGGGGAACACTGAAGCTTTCTTT; CDR3 protein: CASSFTGGNTEAFF
clone size: NA; V gene: TRBV13; J gene: TRBJ1-2; D gene: TRBD1; CDR3 DNA: TGTGCCAGCAGCGCCTGGCCCCTAGGACAGGCGCCGTATGGCTACACCTTC; CDR3 protein: CASSAWPLGQAPYGYTF
clone size: few; V gene: TRBV19; J gene: TRBJ1-2; D gene: TRBD1; CDR3 DNA: TGTGCCAGTAGGGGACAGTCGAACTATGGCTACACCTTC; CDR3 protein: CASRGQSNYGYTF
clone size: NA; V gene: TRBV5-1; J gene: TRBJ2-1; D gene: TRBD2; CDR3 DNA: TGCGCCAGCAGCTCCTTCGGGCTAGCGGGGGCCAGCTCCTACAATGAGCAGTTCTTC; CDR3 protein: CASSSFGLAGASSYNEQFF
clone size: NA; V gene: TRBV5-1; J gene: TRBJ1-2; D gene: TRBD1; CDR3 DNA: TGCGCCAGCAGCTTCGGGACAGGGACTTGGGGTAACTATGGCTACACCTTC; CDR3 protein: CASSFGTGTWGNYGYTF
clone size: NA; V gene: TRBV6-5; J gene: TRBJ2-4; D gene: NA; CDR3 DNA: TGTGCCAGCAGTTACTCGGAGCGGGCCAAAAACATTCAGTACTTC; CDR3 protein: CASSYSERAKNIQYF
clone size: NA; V gene: TRBV27; J gene: TRBJ2-4; D gene: NA; CDR3 DNA: TGTGCCAGCAGTTTAGGCGGGTCCAAAAACATTCAGTACTTC; CDR3 protein: CASSLGGSKNIQYF